These 9 T cell receptor beta chains were all obtained from the same sample, sequenced in a study of T cells after yellow fever vaccination. A single record per CDR3 protein comes from TCRdb applying MiXCR to the 5' RACE reads. The table has approximately 580,000 distinct CDR3 sequences, about a sixth seen once. Sample: PBMCs, taken about 5 days after the first yellow fever vaccination. The receptors stem from a man between 18 and 29 years old who received the YFV17D yellow fever vaccine.

This CDR3 reads CASSLRGRETNEKLFF. The CDR3 bases are TGCGCCAGCAGCTTACGGGGGCGGGAAACTAATGAAAAACTGTTTTTT. V usage is TRBV5-1 and J usage is TRBJ1-4, with D tentatively TRBD1 (6 bases). This CDR3 has 16 residues. The germline V gene has CDR1 SGHRS and CDR2 YFSETQ. Trimming removed 2 bases from V and 1 base from J, with 12 bases in between.

The rearrangement uses TRBV27 and TRBJ2-3, with D uncertain. Trimming pared 5 bases from V and 2 bases from J, leaving 11 bases between. The CDR3 sequence is 14 residues long. The germline V gene encodes CDR1 MNHEY and CDR2 SMNVEV (reference sequence). The CDR3 loop reads CASSVSPNTDTQYF. The CDR3 DNA reads as TGTGCCAGCAGTGTGAGTCCTAACACAGATACGCAGTATTTT.

The V call is TRBV20-1, the J call TRBJ2-1; 7 bases agree with TRBD2. CDR3 length: 14 residues. Germline-derived CDR1 and CDR2 are DFQATT and SNEGSKA (reference sequence). V dropped 6 bases and J dropped 6; count of bases not matched to a gene: 11. Written as DNA, the CDR3 is TGCAGTGCATTAAGCGGGGCCTGGGGCAATGAGCAGTTCTTC. Its protein product is CSALSGAWGNEQFF.

The chain has TRBV20-1 and TRBJ2-7; TRBD1 agrees at 8 bases. Trimming cost V 4 bases and J 2 bases; bases outside gene matches: 7. CDR3 length: 14 amino acids. Germline V lookup: CDR1 DFQATT, CDR2 SNEGSKA (reference sequence). The CDR3 protein is CSANTGTGPYEQYV. DNA for the CDR3: TGCAGTGCTAATACCGGGACAGGCCCCTACGAGCAGTACGTC.

This clonotype showed up many times. V is TRBV5-1 and J is TRBJ2-3, with 7 positions matching TRBD2. Per germline, CDR1 SGHRS and CDR2 YFSETQ. The V segment lost 2 bases and the J segment 6 bases; nucleotides outside the gene matches: 0. CDR3 length equals 12 residues. The DNA of the CDR3 is TGCGCCAGCAGCTTTAGCGGGGATACGCAGTATTTT. Protein sequence: CASSFSGDTQYF.

This chain joins TRBV6-1 and TRBJ1-5, with a weak D call TRBD1 (5 bases). Trimming removed 7 bases from V and 4 bases from J, with 14 bases in between. This CDR3 has 14 amino acids. Per germline, CDR1 MNHNS and CDR2 SASEGT. CDR3 nucleotides: TGTGCCAGCACTGAGTCCTGGGGGAATCAGCCCCAGCATTTT. Translated: CASTESWGNQPQHF.

This clonotype occurred many times. The chain links TRBV7-2 to TRBJ2-2; 9 bases line up with TRBD1. CDR3 size: 15 residues. Germline V gene sequence: CDR1 SGHTA, CDR2 FQGNSA. V was pared by 5 bases and J by 2 bases, with 3 bases of the junction left unmatched. Written as DNA, the CDR3 is TGTGCCAGCAGCCGACAGGGGGGAAACACCGGGGAGCTGTTTTTT. It specifies CASSRQGGNTGELFF.

Ten or more counts support this clonotype. The chain uses TRBV12-3 or TRBV12-4 and TRBJ2-7, with 8 nucleotides matching TRBD1. The CDR3 sequence is 13 residues long. The V gene end was trimmed by 6 bases and the J gene end by 5 bases; junction bases not matched to a gene: 6. The CDR3 protein is CASRPQGGHEQYF. CDR3 bases: TGTGCCAGCAGGCCACAGGGGGGCCACGAGCAGTACTTC.

The sample holds a few counts of this clonotype. The J gene is TRBJ1-1, the V gene TRBV15; no clear D. The CDR3 is 13 residues long. CDR1 is LNHNV and CDR2 is YYDKDF in the germline V gene (reference sequence). V was pared by 1 base and J by 0 bases, with 3 bases between. CDR3 bases: TGTGCCACCAGCAGAGCTCTGAACACTGAAGCTTTCTTT. Amino acid sequence: CATSRALNTEAFF.